This T cell receptor (beta chain) was sequenced in a study of blood T cell repertoires in COVID-19. In the study's own analysis: It was from reference gene primer amplification that nucleated cell counts were estimated. Data came from immunoSEQ multiplex PCR; TCRdb stores just in-frame clones and leaves some out. The V and J calls and clone size come from that table; D and trimming were worked out from the DNA. The table shows some 66,000 clones, with roughly 90% occurring only once. Trimming took 10 bases from V and 0 from J; bases not matched to a gene: 3. In germline, CDR1 is SGHRS, CDR2 YFSETQ. This CDR3 comprises 14 residues.

This clonotype originated in a woman in her sixties with acute or convalescent COVID-19. This chain connects TRBV5-1 to TRBJ2-3, with TRBD2 matching over 12 bases. Sequenced: peripheral blood. The CDR3 bases are TGCGCCGGAACTAGCGGGAGGAGCACAGATACGCAGTATTTT. Translation gives CAGTSGRSTDTQYF.